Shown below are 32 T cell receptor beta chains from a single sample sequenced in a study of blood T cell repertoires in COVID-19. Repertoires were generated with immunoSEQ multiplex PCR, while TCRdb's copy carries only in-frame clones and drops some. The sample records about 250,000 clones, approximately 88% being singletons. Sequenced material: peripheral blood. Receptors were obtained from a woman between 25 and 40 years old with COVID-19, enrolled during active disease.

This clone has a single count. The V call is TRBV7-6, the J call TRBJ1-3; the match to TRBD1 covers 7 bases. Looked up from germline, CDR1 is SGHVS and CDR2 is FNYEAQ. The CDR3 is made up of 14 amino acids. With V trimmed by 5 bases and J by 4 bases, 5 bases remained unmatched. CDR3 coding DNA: TGTGCCAGCAGCCAGGGGACAGACGGAAACACCATATATTTT. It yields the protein CASSQGTDGNTIYF.

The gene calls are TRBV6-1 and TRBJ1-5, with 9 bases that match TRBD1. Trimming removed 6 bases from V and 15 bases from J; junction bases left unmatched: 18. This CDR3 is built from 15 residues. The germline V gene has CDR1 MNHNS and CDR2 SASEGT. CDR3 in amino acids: CASSSTGDRVGVRHF. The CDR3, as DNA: TGTGCCAGCAGCTCAACCGGGGACAGGGTAGGGGTAAGGCATTTT.

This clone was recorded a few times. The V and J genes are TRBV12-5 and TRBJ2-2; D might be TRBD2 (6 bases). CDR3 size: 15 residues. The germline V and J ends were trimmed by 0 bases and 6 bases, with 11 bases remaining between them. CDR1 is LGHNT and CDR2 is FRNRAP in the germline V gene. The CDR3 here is CASGLVGGMAGELFF. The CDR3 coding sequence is TGTGCTAGTGGTTTGGTCGGCGGGATGGCCGGGGAGCTGTTTTTT.

CDR3 protein: CASSVQGWLAGDGNHNEQFF. CDR3 nucleotides: TGTGCCAGCAGCGTACAGGGCTGGCTAGCGGGAGACGGAAATCACAATGAGCAGTTCTTC. The chain combines TRBV11-3 with TRBJ2-1, with TRBD2 identical over 10 bases. Germline lookup yields CDR1 SGHNT and CDR2 YENEEA. The CDR3 spans 20 residues. The V segment lost 5 bases and the J segment 5 bases; nucleotides outside the gene matches: 21.

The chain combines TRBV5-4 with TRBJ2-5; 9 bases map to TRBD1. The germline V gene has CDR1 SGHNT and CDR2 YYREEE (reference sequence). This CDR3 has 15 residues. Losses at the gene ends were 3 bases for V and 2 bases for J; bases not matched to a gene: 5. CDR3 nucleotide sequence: TGTGCCAGCAGCTCGACAGGGGGGAGGCAAGAGACCCAGTACTTC. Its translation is CASSSTGGRQETQYF.

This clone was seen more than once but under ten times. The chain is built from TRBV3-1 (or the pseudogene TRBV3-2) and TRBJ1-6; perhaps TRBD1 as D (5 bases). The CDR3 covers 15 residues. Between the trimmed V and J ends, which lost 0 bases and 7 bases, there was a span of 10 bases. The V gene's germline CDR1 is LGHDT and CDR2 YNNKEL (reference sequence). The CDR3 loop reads CASSQDGAANSPLHF. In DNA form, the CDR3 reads TGTGCCAGCAGCCAAGATGGGGCAGCCAATTCACCCCTCCACTTT.

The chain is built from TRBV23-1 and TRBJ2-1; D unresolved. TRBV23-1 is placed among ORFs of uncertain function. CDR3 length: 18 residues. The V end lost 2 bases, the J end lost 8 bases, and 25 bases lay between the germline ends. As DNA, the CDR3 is TGCGCCAGCAGTCAAGCCCAATCGAGGTCGCTTATTTTCTATGAGCAGTTCTTC. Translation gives CASSQAQSRSLIFYEQFF.

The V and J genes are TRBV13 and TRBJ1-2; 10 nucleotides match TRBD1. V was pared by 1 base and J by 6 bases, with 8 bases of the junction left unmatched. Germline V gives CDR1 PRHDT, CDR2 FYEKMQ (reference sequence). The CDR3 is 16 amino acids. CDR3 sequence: CASSLDPSGTGDGYTF. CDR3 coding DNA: TGTGCCAGCAGCTTAGATCCCTCCGGGACAGGGGATGGCTACACCTTC. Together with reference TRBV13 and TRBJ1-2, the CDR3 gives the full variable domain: AAGVIQSPRHLIKEKRETATLKCYPIPRHDTVYWYQQGPGQDPQFLISFYEKMQSDKGSIPDRFSAQQFSDYHSELNMSSLELGDSALYFCASSLDPSGTGDGYTFGSGTRLTVV.

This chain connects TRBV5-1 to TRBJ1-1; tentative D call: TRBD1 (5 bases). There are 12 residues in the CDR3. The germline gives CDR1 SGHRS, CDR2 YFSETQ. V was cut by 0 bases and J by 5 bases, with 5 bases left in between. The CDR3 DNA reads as TGCGCCAGCAGCTTGGAGGGGACTGAAGCTTTCTTT. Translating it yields CASSLEGTEAFF.

The CDR3 loop reads CASKLSATNEKLFF. The CDR3, as DNA: TGTGCCAGCAAATTATCGGCAACTAATGAAAAACTGTTTTTT. The rearrangement links TRBV2 to TRBJ1-4; D call uncertain. CDR3 length equals 14 residues. Trimming shortened V by 7 bases and J by 0 bases, and 9 bases separated the two germline ends. The germline V gene encodes CDR1 SNHLY and CDR2 FYNNEI.

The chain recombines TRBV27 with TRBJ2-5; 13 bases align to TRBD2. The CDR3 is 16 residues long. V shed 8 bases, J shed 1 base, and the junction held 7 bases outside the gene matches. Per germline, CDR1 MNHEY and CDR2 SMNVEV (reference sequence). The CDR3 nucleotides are TGTGCCAGCGGATTAACTAGCGGGGGGGCCCAAGAGACCCAGTACTTC. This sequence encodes CASGLTSGGAQETQYF.

The CDR3 region is CASSFPGTSGSYNEQFF. The DNA for the CDR3 is TGTGCCAGCAGCTTCCCCGGGACTAGCGGATCCTACAATGAGCAGTTCTTC. The chain uses TRBV7-8 and TRBJ2-1, with 11 bases that match TRBD2. V lost 3 bases, J lost 1 base, and 5 bases stayed unmatched. The germline CDR1 and CDR2 sequences are SGHVS and FQNEAQ. The CDR3 length is 17 residues. Full variable domain (rest looked up from reference TRBV7-8 and TRBJ2-1): GAGVSQSPRYKVAKRGQDVALRCDPISGHVSLFWYQQALGQGPEFLTYFQNEAQLDKSGLPSDRFFAERPEGSVSTLKIQRTQQEDSAVYLCASSFPGTSGSYNEQFFGPGTRLTVL.

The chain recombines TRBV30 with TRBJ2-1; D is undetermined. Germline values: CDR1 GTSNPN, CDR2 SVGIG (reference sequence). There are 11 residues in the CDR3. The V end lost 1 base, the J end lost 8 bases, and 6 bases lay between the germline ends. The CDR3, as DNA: TGTGCCTGGAGTGAGACTTATGAGCAGTTCTTC. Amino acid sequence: CAWSETYEQFF.

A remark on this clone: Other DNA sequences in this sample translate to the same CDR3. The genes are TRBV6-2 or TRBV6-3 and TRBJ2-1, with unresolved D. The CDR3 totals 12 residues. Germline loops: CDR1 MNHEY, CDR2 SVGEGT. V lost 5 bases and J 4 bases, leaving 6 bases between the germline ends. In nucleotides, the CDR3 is TGTGCCAGCAGTCCCGGTTACAATGAGCAGTTCTTC. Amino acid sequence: CASSPGYNEQFF.

CDR3 residues: CASSPYHRVNIKSSPLHF. CDR3 sequence (DNA): TGTGCCAGCAGCCCATACCACAGGGTTAATATCAAGAGTTCACCCCTCCACTTT. The rearrangement joins TRBV14 to TRBJ1-6, with D maybe TRBD1 (6 bases). The V and J ends lost 4 bases and 9 bases respectively, with 25 bases between them. This CDR3 has 18 residues. CDR1 SGHDN and CDR2 FVKESK come from the germline V gene.

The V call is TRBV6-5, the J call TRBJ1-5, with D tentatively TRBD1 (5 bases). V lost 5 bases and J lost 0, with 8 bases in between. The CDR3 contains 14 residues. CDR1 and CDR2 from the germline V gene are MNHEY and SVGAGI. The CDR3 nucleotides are TGTGCCAGCAGTCTAGGGGATAGCAATCAGCCCCAGCATTTT. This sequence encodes CASSLGDSNQPQHF.

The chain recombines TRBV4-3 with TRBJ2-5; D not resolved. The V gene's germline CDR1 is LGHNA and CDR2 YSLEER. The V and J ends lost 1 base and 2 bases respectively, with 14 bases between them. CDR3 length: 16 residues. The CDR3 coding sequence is TGCGCCAGCAGCCAAGCCCCCCTTTCGGGTCAAGAGACCCAGTACTTC. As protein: CASSQAPLSGQETQYF.

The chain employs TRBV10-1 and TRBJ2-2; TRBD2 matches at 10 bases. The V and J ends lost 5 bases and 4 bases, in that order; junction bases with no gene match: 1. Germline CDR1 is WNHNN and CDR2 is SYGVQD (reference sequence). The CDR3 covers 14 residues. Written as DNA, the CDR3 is TGCGCCAGCAGTAGCGGGAGGGCCACCGGGGAGCTGTTTTTT. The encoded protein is CASSSGRATGELFF.

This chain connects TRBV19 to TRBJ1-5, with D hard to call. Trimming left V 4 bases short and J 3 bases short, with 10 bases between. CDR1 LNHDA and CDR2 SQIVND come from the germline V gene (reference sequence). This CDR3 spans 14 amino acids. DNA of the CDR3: TGTGCCAGTAGTACGGACGGACTCAATCAGCCCCAGCATTTT. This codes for CASSTDGLNQPQHF.

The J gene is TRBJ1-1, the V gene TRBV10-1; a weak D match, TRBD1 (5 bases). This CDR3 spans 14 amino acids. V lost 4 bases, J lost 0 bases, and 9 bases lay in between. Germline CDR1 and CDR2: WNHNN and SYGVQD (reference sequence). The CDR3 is CASSGAGLNTEAFF. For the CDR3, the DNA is TGCGCCAGCAGTGGAGCAGGGCTGAACACTGAAGCTTTCTTT.

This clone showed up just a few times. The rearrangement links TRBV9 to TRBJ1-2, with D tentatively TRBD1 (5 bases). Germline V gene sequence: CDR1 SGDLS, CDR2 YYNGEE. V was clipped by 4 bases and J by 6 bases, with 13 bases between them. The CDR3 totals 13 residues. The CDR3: CASSPAGGHGYTF. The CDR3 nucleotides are TGTGCCAGCAGCCCCGCGGGGGGTCATGGCTACACCTTC.

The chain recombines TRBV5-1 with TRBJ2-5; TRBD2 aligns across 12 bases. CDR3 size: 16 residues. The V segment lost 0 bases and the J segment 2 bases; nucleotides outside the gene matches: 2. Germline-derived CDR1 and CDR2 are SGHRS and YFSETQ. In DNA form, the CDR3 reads TGCGCCAGCAGCTTGGTTACTAGCGGGAGGCAAGAGACCCAGTACTTC. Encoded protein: CASSLVTSGRQETQYF.

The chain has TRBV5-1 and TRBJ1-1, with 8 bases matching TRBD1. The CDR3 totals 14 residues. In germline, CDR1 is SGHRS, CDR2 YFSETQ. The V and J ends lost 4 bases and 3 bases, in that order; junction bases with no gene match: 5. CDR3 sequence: CASSTGQADTEAFF. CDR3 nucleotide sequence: TGCGCCAGCAGCACGGGACAGGCGGACACTGAAGCTTTCTTT.

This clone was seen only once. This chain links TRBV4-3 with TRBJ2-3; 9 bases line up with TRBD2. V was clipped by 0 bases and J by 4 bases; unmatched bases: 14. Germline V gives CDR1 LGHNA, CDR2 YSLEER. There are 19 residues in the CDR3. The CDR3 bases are TGCGCCAGCAGCCAAGATTTTTTTGGTCCTAGCGGGGAGGCAGATACGCAGTATTTT. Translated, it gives CASSQDFFGPSGEADTQYF.

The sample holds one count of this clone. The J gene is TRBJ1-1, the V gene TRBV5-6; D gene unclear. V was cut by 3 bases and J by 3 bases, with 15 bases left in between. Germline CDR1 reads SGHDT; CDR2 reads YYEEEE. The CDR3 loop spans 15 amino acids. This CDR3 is CASSWGVSVYTEAFF. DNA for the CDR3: TGTGCCAGCAGCTGGGGAGTTTCGGTTTACACTGAAGCTTTCTTT.

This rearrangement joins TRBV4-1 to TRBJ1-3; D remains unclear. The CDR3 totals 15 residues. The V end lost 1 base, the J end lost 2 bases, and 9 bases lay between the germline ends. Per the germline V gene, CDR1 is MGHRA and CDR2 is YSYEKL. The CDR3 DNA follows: TGCGCCAGCAGCCAAGTTCAAACAACTGGAAACACCATATATTTT. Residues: CASSQVQTTGNTIYF.

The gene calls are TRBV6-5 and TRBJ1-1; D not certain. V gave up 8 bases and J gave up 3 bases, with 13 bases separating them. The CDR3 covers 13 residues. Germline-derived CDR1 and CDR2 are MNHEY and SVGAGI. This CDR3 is CASFDTLDTEAFF. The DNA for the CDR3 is TGTGCCAGCTTTGACACCTTGGACACTGAAGCTTTCTTT.

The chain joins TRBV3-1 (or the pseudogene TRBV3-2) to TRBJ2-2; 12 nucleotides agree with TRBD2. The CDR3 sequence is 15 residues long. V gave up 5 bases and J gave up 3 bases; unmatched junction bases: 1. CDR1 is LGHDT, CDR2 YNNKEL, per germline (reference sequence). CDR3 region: CASSGLAGYTGELFF. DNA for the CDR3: TGTGCCAGCAGCGGACTAGCGGGATACACCGGGGAGCTGTTTTTT.

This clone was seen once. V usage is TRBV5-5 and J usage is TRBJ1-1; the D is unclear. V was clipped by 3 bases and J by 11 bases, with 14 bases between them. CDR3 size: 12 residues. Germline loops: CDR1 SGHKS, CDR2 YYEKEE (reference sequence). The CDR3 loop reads CASSSNFYYAFF. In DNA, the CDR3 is TGTGCCAGCAGCTCGAACTTCTATTATGCTTTCTTT.

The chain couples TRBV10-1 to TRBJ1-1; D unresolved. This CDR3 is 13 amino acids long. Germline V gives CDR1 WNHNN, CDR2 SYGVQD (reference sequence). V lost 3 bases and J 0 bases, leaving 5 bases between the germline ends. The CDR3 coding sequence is TGCGCCAGCAGTGATGGGCTGAACACTGAAGCTTTCTTT. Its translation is CASSDGLNTEAFF.

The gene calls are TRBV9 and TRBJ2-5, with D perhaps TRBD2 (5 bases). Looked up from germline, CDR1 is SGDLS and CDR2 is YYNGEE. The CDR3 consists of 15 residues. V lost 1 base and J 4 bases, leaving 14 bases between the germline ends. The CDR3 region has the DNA TGTGCCAGCAGCGTAAACCCGGGATTGGGAGAGACCCAGTACTTC. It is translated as CASSVNPGLGETQYF.

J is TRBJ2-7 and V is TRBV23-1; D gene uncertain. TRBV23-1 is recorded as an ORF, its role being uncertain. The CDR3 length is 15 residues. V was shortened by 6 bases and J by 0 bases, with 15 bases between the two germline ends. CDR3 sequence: CASRCWLASSYEQYV. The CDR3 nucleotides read TGCGCCAGCAGGTGTTGGTTGGCCAGCTCCTACGAGCAGTACGTC.